This T cell receptor (beta chain) was observed in a study of blood T cells in healthy people across ages. Findings of the study overall: Older age went with lower TCR beta diversity per million T cells, in a roughly linear way. The unsorted PBMCs prevented any conclusive comparison of naive versus antigen-experienced cells.

The authors ran a second PCR of 7 to 11 cycles using a sample-barcoded 5' primer and a J-beta primer mix. In TCRdb, the 5' RACE reads were re-called with MiXCR into one record per CDR3 protein. Among nearly 800,000 distinct CDR3 sequences, 25% were seen once, and the ten largest hold approximately 4%. For this clonotype: Its antigen remains unknown.

Donors were systemically healthy Caucasian individuals from Russia aged about 6 to 90 years. Trimming removed 4 bases from V and 5 bases from J; junction bases left unmatched: 7. The CDR3 consists of 14 residues. Germline CDR1 SGHTA, CDR2 FQGNSA. Another study also made use of these data, one on T cells of mothers and their children.

The material sequenced was blood. This clonotype was obtained from a boy under 18 in good health. The chain carries TRBV7-2 and TRBJ2-7; TRBD1 matches 8 bases. The CDR3, as DNA: TGTGCCAGCAGCTCACCGACAGGGGTCCACGAGCAGTACTTC. Amino acids: CASSSPTGVHEQYF.